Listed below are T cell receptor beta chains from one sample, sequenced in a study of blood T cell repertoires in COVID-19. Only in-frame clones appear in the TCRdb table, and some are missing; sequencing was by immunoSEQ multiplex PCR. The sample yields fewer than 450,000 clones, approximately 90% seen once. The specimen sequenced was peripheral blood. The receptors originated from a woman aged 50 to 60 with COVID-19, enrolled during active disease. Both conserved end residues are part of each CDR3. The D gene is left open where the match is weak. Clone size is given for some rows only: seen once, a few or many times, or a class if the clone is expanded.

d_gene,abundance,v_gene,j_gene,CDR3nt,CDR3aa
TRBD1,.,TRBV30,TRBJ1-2,TGTGCCCCACTTCCGGGACAGTCAATTTATGGCTACACCTTC,CAPLPGQSIYGYTF
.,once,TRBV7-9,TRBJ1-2,TGTGCCAGCAGCCCGGGGGGCGTCTATGGCTACACCTTC,CASSPGGVYGYTF
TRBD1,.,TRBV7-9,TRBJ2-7,TGTGCCAGCAGCTTAGGATCCGACAGGGGTAAGCAGTACTTC,CASSLGSDRGKQYF
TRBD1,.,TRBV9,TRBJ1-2,TGTGCCAGCACCAACTTACAGGGGGGTGGTGGCTACACCTTC,CASTNLQGGGGYTF
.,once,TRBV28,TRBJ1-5,TGTGCCAGCAGTTTAACGGGATTCGCTCAGCCCCAGCATTTT,CASSLTGFAQPQHF
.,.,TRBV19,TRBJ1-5,TGTGCCAGCGCCCTGGGGGGAAACCAGCCCCAGCATTTT,CASALGGNQPQHF
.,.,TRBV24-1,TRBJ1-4,.,CATSAGDRHQLMKNCFF
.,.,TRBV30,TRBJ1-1,TGTGCCTGTTTCAGGGTGGGAGCTTTCTTT,CACFRVGAFF
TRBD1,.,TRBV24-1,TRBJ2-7,TGTGCCACAGGGACAGACTACGAGCAGTACTTC,CATGTDYEQYF
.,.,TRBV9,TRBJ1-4,TGTGCCAGCACTCGGGAGGGAACTAATGAAAAACTGTTTTTT,CASTREGTNEKLFF
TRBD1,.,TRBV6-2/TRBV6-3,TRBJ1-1,TGTGCCAGCAGTTACGGGGACAGGAATCGGAGGCTCCCAGGAGCTTTCTTT,CASSYGDRNRRLPGAFF
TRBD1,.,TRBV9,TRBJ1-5,TGTGCCAGCAGCGTGGGACAGGGGTTCGGGCAGCCCCAGCATTTT,CASSVGQGFGQPQHF
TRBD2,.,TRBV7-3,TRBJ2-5,TGTGCCAGCCCCTTGGGGAGGGGACAAGAGACCCAGTACTTC,CASPLGRGQETQYF
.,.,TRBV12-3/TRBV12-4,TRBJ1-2,TGTGCCAGCAGTCCTTTAGCTAACTATGGCTACACCTTC,CASSPLANYGYTF
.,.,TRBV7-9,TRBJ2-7,TGTGCCAGCAGCTCCCAAGAGCGCCCCTACGAGCAGTACTTC,CASSSQERPYEQYF
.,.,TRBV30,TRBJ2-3,TGTGCCCACGGACTTTTTAGCACAGATACGCAGTATTTT,CAHGLFSTDTQYF
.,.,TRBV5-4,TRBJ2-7,TGTGCCAGCAGCTGGCGGGGCAACTCCTACGAGCAGTACTTC,CASSWRGNSYEQYF
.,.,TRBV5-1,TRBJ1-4,TGCGCCAGCAGCTTGGGATGGGGACAAAAAGAAAAACTGTTTTTT,CASSLGWGQKEKLFF
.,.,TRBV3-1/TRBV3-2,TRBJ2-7,TGTGCCAGCAGCCAAGTAAGTCGGGGGACCTACGAGCAGTACTTC,CASSQVSRGTYEQYF
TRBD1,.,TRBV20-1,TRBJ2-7,TGCAGTGCTAGTCCTACCGGGACAGGTACCTACGAGCAGTACTTC,CSASPTGTGTYEQYF
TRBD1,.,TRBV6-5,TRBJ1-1,TGTGCCAGCAGTTACTCTCAGGGGGCGCGGACTGAAGCTTTCTTT,CASSYSQGARTEAFF
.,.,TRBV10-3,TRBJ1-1,TGTGCCATCAGTGAACCAGGGAAGGACACTGAAGCTTTCTTT,CAISEPGKDTEAFF
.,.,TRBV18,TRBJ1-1,TGTGCCAGCTCACCGACGGAGAATTTAGGAGCTGAAGCTTTCTTT,CASSPTENLGAEAFF
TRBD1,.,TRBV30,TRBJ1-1,TGTGCCTGGGGGGGCAGGGGGCTTAGTGAAGCTTTCTTT,CAWGGRGLSEAFF
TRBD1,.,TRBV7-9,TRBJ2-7,TGTGCCAGCAGCTACCTACAGGGGTACGAGCAGTACTTC,CASSYLQGYEQYF
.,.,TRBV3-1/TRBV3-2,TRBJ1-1,TGTGCCAGCAGCCAAGGGACAGCGAGTGAAGCTTTCTTT,CASSQGTASEAFF
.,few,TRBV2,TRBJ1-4,TGTGCCAGCAGTGGGTCACGGAATGAAAAACTGTTTTTT,CASSGSRNEKLFF
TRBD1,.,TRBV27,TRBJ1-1,TGTGCCAGCAGTCCACACGGGACAGTGAACACTGAAGCTTTCTTT,CASSPHGTVNTEAFF
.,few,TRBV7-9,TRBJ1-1,TGTGCCAGCTCCGACCAGGGAGGCACTGAAGCTTTCTTT,CASSDQGGTEAFF
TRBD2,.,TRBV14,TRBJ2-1,TGTGCCAGCAGCCTGCTAGCGGGGGGGCCCTACAATGAGCAGTTCTTC,CASSLLAGGPYNEQFF
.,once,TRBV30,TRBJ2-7,TGTGCCTGGAGTGTTGACCGGGAGAGCTCCTACGAGCAGTACTTC,CAWSVDRESSYEQYF
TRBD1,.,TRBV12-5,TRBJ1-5,TGTGCTAGTGGCATAAACAGGGGCGATCAGCCCCAGCATTTT,CASGINRGDQPQHF
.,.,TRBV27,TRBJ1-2,TGTGCCAGCATTACTGCCCCCAACCTCATTAACTATGGCTACACCTTC,CASITAPNLINYGYTF
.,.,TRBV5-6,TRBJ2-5,TGTGCCAGCAGCATCCAGGTTCAAGAGACCCAGTACTTC,CASSIQVQETQYF
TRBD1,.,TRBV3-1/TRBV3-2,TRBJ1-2,TGTGCCAGCAGCCAAGGACAGGGGTATAACTATGGCTACACCTTC,CASSQGQGYNYGYTF
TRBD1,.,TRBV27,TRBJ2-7,TGTGCCAGCAGCCCGGCGGGACAGGGGTTCGGCGAGCAGTACTTC,CASSPAGQGFGEQYF
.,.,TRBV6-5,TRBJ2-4,TGTGCCAGCGAGACTTCACTAGCTTTAAACATTCAGTACTTC,CASETSLALNIQYF
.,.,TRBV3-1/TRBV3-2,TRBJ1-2,TGTGCCAGCAGCTCGAGAGCGGCGGATGGCTACACCTTC,CASSSRAADGYTF
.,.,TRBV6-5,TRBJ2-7,TGTGCCAGCAGTTACTCGACTCGGGGCGAGCAGTACTTC,CASSYSTRGEQYF
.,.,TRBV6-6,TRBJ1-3,TGTGCCAGCAGACAGGACACGGGAAACACCATATATTTT,CASRQDTGNTIYF
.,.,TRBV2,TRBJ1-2,TGTGCCAGCAGTCCAAAGAGGTATGGCTACACCTTC,CASSPKRYGYTF
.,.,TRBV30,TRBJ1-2,TGTGCCTGGAGCGACAGGTGGAAGGGCTACACCTTC,CAWSDRWKGYTF
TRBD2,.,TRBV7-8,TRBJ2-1,TGTGCCAGCAGCCGCCTTACTAGCGGGGGTAACAATGAGCAGTTCTTC,CASSRLTSGGNNEQFF
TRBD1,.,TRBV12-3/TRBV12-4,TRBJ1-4,TGTGCCAGCGGGGACAGGGGGGATGAAAAACTGTTTTTT,CASGDRGDEKLFF
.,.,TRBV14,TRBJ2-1,TGTGCCAGCAGCCAAGATGGGGGACTTTCCTACAATGAGCAGTTCTTC,CASSQDGGLSYNEQFF
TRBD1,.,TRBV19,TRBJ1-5,TGTGCCAGTAGTATTTTTTTCGGAATGGGACAGGGAGGCCAGCCCCAGCATTTT,CASSIFFGMGQGGQPQHF
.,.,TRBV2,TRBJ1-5,TGTGCCAGCAGTGACGGACAAATGGGCAATCAGCCCCAGCATTTT,CASSDGQMGNQPQHF
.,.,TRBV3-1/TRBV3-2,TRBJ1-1,TGTGCCAGCAGCCAAGATTCAGGGGCTGAAGCTTTCTTT,CASSQDSGAEAFF